This is a list of T cell receptor beta chains from one sample in a study of cytomegalovirus exposure and HLA in healthy donors. The assay was immunoSEQ multiplex PCR, and TCRdb's table has in-frame clones only and misses some. The data contain 100,000 to 150,000 clones, roughly 82% of them singletons. Sequencing was done on a sample of PBMCs. The origin of the receptors is a boy aged 10-17 years in good health and CMV-seronegative. CDR3s include the opening cysteine and the closing phenylalanine or tryptophan. D genes are given only for firm matches. Only some rows state a clone size, as once, few, many or a class for expanded clones.

j_call,clone_size,v_call,d_call,cdr3_length,cdr3_aa,cdr3_nt
TRBJ2-7,.,TRBV6-4,.,13,CASSDSDGGEQYF,TGTGCCAGCAGTGACTCGGACGGGGGCGAGCAGTACTTC
TRBJ2-1,.,TRBV4-2,TRBD2,18,CASSQALSPGLESYEQFF,TGTGCCAGCAGCCAAGCCCTTTCCCCCGGACTAGAATCCTATGAGCAGTTCTTC
TRBJ1-1,once,TRBV10-1,.,13,CASLLTGNTEAFF,TGCGCCAGCCTGTTGACAGGGAACACTGAAGCTTTCTTT
TRBJ2-2,.,TRBV11-3,TRBD2,16,CASSLRVGGSPGELFF,TGTGCCAGCAGCCTCCGCGTGGGAGGGTCCCCCGGGGAGCTGTTTTTT
TRBJ2-7,.,TRBV10-3,.,16,CAISDGPAGSSYEQYF,TGTGCCATCAGTGACGGTCCCGCGGGTAGCTCCTACGAGCAGTACTTC
TRBJ1-2,.,TRBV30,.,17,CAWSVRGAPGKNYGYTF,TGTGCCTGGAGTGTACGGGGGGCCCCTGGGAAGAACTATGGCTACACCTTC
TRBJ2-1,.,TRBV15,.,14,CATSPTSIYNEQFF,TGTGCCACCAGCCCTACTAGCATCTACAATGAGCAGTTCTTC
TRBJ2-2,.,TRBV9,.,18,CASSVGRVGRPNTGELFF,TGTGCCAGCAGCGTAGGGAGGGTGGGACGGCCGAACACCGGGGAGCTGTTTTTT
TRBJ2-3,.,TRBV27,.,12,CASSLIGDTQYF,TGTGCCAGCAGTCTCATCGGAGATACGCAGTATTTT
TRBJ2-5,.,TRBV9,TRBD2,15,CASSVSTSGSETQYF,TGTGCCAGCAGCGTTAGTACTAGCGGGAGTGAGACCCAGTACTTC
TRBJ1-1,.,TRBV10-1,.,11,CASKREDEAFF,TGCGCCAGCAAAAGGGAGGATGAAGCTTTCTTT
TRBJ2-7,.,TRBV11-2,.,13,CASSPELPRGQYF,TGTGCCAGCAGCCCCGAACTACCTCGGGGGCAGTACTTC
TRBJ1-5,.,TRBV4-1,.,15,CASSPQRGGNQPQHF,TGCGCCAGCAGCCCTCAACGCGGGGGCAATCAGCCCCAGCATTTT
TRBJ2-5,.,TRBV6-5,.,16,CASSYSPQGSEETQYF,TGTGCCAGCAGTTATTCCCCACAGGGTTCAGAGGAGACCCAGTACTTC
TRBJ2-7,.,TRBV11-3,TRBD2,15,CASSWGASGSYEQYF,TGTGCCAGCAGCTGGGGGGCTAGCGGGAGCTACGAGCAGTACTTC
TRBJ2-1,few,TRBV30,.,14,CAWSDWTLYNEQFF,TGTGCCTGGAGTGACTGGACACTGTACAATGAGCAGTTCTTC
TRBJ1-1,.,TRBV7-9,.,14,CASSANRVNTEAFF,TGTGCCAGCAGCGCCAACAGGGTCAACACTGAAGCTTTCTTT
TRBJ1-1,.,TRBV30,.,14,CAWSVQGKNTEAFF,TGTGCCTGGAGTGTCCAGGGCAAGAACACTGAAGCTTTCTTT
TRBJ1-2,.,TRBV5-6,TRBD1,15,CASSAVQGANYGYTF,TGTGCCAGCAGCGCTGTACAGGGGGCGAACTATGGCTACACCTTC
TRBJ2-7,once,TRBV5-6,TRBD1,19,CASSLIAQGATGGYYEQYF,TGTGCCAGCAGCTTGATCGCACAGGGGGCGACGGGGGGATACTACGAGCAGTACTTC
TRBJ2-1,.,TRBV25-1,.,15,CAIADSRNSYNEQFF,TGTGCCATCGCCGACTCGCGGAATTCCTACAATGAGCAGTTCTTC
TRBJ1-2,.,TRBV7-9,TRBD1,12,CASRLPGQGITF,TGTGCCAGCAGGCTCCCGGGACAGGGAATCACCTTC
TRBJ2-7,.,TRBV11-2,.,14,CASSVSGARYEQYF,TGTGCCAGCAGCGTCAGTGGGGCTCGCTACGAGCAGTACTTC
TRBJ2-7,.,TRBV29-1,.,11,CSVYRDYEQYF,TGCAGCGTGTACCGGGACTACGAGCAGTACTTC
TRBJ2-7,.,TRBV10-2,TRBD2,15,CASTPTSGSSYEQYF,TGCGCCAGCACCCCAACTAGCGGGAGCTCCTACGAGCAGTACTTC
TRBJ2-1,.,TRBV4-2,TRBD2,16,CASSQPPAGVDNEQFF,TGTGCCAGCAGCCAACCTCCGGCGGGAGTTGATAATGAGCAGTTCTTC
TRBJ1-1,.,TRBV6-1,.,15,CASSELTGLGTEAFF,TGTGCCAGCAGTGAACTAACAGGCCTTGGCACTGAAGCTTTCTTT
TRBJ2-7,.,TRBV11-2,.,12,CASSPDSKGQYF,TGTGCCAGCAGCCCCGACAGTAAGGGGCAGTACTTC
TRBJ1-3,.,TRBV30,.,13,CAWSGISGNTIYF,TGTGCCTGGAGCGGGATCTCTGGAAACACCATATATTTT
TRBJ2-7,.,TRBV11-2,TRBD1,16,CASTYLRGRGSYEQYF,TGTGCCAGCACTTACCTCCGCGGCAGGGGGTCCTACGAGCAGTACTTC
TRBJ2-7,.,TRBV5-1,TRBD1,15,CASSLPGTAAYEQYF,TGCGCCAGCAGCCTCCCCGGGACAGCCGCCTACGAGCAGTACTTC
TRBJ2-2,.,TRBV7-9,TRBD1,15,CASSWTGGGPGELFF,TGTGCCAGCAGCTGGACAGGGGGGGGACCCGGGGAGCTGTTTTTT
TRBJ1-5,.,TRBV19,TRBD1,16,CASSTTGGPSNQPQHF,TGTGCCAGTAGTACAACAGGGGGCCCCAGCAATCAGCCCCAGCATTTT
TRBJ2-1,.,TRBV30,.,11,CAAGAYNEQFF,TGTGCCGCGGGGGCGTACAATGAGCAGTTCTTC
TRBJ2-1,.,TRBV4-3,.,16,CASSQEYEGSYNEQFF,TGCGCCAGCAGCCAAGAATACGAGGGCTCCTACAATGAGCAGTTCTTC
TRBJ2-3,.,TRBV30,.,15,CAWSVASSLTDTQYF,TGTGCCTGGAGTGTGGCTAGTAGCCTTACAGATACGCAGTATTTT
TRBJ1-1,.,TRBV27,TRBD1,14,CASSLGQGATEAFF,TGTGCCAGCAGTTTAGGGCAGGGGGCCACTGAAGCTTTCTTT
TRBJ2-2,once,TRBV10-3,TRBD2,15,CAIRTSGRAAGELFF,TGTGCCATCAGGACTAGCGGGAGGGCCGCCGGGGAGCTGTTTTTT
TRBJ2-7,.,TRBV6-5,TRBD2,14,CASSYWTSGKEQYF,TGTGCCAGCAGTTACTGGACTAGCGGGAAGGAGCAGTACTTC
TRBJ2-2,.,TRBV5-1,TRBD2,16,CASSSRLADHTGELFF,TGCGCCAGCAGCTCGCGACTAGCGGATCACACCGGGGAGCTGTTTTTT
TRBJ2-3,.,TRBV7-2,TRBD2,16,CASSLAPSGRGDTQYF,TGTGCCAGCAGCTTAGCGCCTAGCGGGAGAGGAGATACGCAGTATTTT
TRBJ2-1,.,TRBV30,.,12,CAWSNSYNEQFF,TGTGCCTGGAGTAACAGTTACAATGAGCAGTTCTTC
TRBJ1-1,.,TRBV27,TRBD1,14,CASSSPDRGTEAFF,TGTGCCAGCAGTTCTCCTGACAGGGGCACTGAAGCTTTCTTT
TRBJ2-4,.,TRBV4-1,.,15,CASSQVAGYENIQYF,TGCGCCAGCAGCCAAGTGGCGGGATATGAAAACATTCAGTACTTC
TRBJ1-5,.,TRBV25-1,.,15,CASSEGLQENQPQHF,TGTGCCAGCAGTGAAGGTTTACAGGAAAACCAGCCCCAGCATTTT
TRBJ1-1,few,TRBV18,TRBD1,13,CASSSGQRTEAFF,TGTGCCAGCTCTTCGGGACAGAGGACTGAAGCTTTCTTT
TRBJ2-1,.,TRBV2,.,13,CASEGTGTNEQFF,TGTGCCAGCGAAGGGACTGGGACGAATGAGCAGTTCTTC
TRBJ2-3,.,TRBV7-9,TRBD2,16,CASSRLAGDRRDTQYF,TGTGCCAGCAGCCGCTTAGCGGGGGACCGCAGGGATACGCAGTATTTT
TRBJ1-1,.,TRBV7-9,.,15,CASSLSAGLNTEAFF,TGTGCCAGCAGCTTGTCGGCAGGGCTGAACACTGAAGCTTTCTTT
TRBJ2-7,.,TRBV2,.,15,CASSEALSSSYEQYF,TGTGCCAGCAGTGAAGCACTGTCAAGCTCCTACGAGCAGTACTTC
TRBJ2-1,.,TRBV30,.,12,CAWSVRGYPQFF,TGTGCCTGGAGTGTGAGAGGGTACCCGCAGTTCTTC